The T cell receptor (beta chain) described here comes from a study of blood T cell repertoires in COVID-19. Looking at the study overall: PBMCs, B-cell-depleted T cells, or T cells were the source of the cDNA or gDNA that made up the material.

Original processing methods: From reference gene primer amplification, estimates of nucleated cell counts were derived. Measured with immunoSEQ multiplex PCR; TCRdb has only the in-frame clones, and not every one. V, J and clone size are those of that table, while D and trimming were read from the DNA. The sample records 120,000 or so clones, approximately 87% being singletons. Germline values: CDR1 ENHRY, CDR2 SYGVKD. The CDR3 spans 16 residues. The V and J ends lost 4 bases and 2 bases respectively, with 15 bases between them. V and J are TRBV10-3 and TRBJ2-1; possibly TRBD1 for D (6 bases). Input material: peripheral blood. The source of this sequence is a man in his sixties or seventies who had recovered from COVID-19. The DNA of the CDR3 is TGTGCCATCAGTGGGAGGCGGGCAGGGGCCTACAATGAGCAGTTCTTC. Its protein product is CAISGRRAGAYNEQFF.